The 20 T cell receptor beta chains below come from one sample, sequenced in a study of T cells in localized non-small cell lung cancer. The data were produced by immunoSEQ multiplex PCR, yet TCRdb's version contains in-frame clones alone and is incomplete. The data show about 34,000 clones, roughly 94% seen once. This specimen consisted of peripheral blood, obtained before any cancer treatment. All receptors come from a woman aged 40 to 75 with stage I lung adenocarcinoma.

This rearrangement joins TRBV7-2 to TRBJ2-1; tentatively, D is TRBD2 (6 bases). There are 15 residues in the CDR3. Between the trimmed V and J ends, which lost 3 bases and 4 bases, there was a span of 13 bases. Germline V gene sequence: CDR1 SGHTA, CDR2 FQGNSA. The CDR3, as DNA: TGTGCCAGCAGCTTGAGCGGGCGTGCTTACAATGAGCAGTTCTTC. Protein product: CASSLSGRAYNEQFF.

The chain is built from TRBV14 and TRBJ2-7; D unresolved. The germline V gene has CDR1 SGHDN and CDR2 FVKESK. Trimming cost V 0 bases and J 3 bases, with 12 bases left between them. This CDR3 region has 15 residues. The CDR3 loop reads CASSQDRGRYYEQYF. CDR3 sequence (DNA): TGTGCCAGCAGCCAAGATCGCGGACGCTACTACGAGCAGTACTTC. Drawing the rest from reference TRBV14 and TRBJ2-7, the complete variable domain is EAGVTQFPSHSVIEKGQTVTLRCDPISGHDNLYWYRRVMGKEIKFLLHFVKESKQDESGMPNNRFLAERTGGTYSTLKVQPAELEDSGVYFCASSQDRGRYYEQYFGPGTRLTVT.

This clone was seen once. The V gene is TRBV6-5, the J gene TRBJ1-2; D gene ambiguous. With 7 bases removed from V and 8 bases from J, the gap between germline ends came to 23 bases. This CDR3 region has 15 residues. Germline V CDR1 and CDR2: MNHEY, SVGAGI. The CDR3 nucleotides are TGTGCCAGCACTCGACTGAACGCGGGATCGGGAGGCTACACCTTC. It translates to CASTRLNAGSGGYTF.

The gene calls are TRBV5-8 and TRBJ1-3; D is uncertain. This CDR3 has 13 residues. The germline gives CDR1 SGHTS, CDR2 YDEGEE. The V and J ends lost 3 bases and 2 bases respectively, with 6 bases between them. The CDR3 region has the DNA TGTGCCAGCAGCTATCGTGCTGGAAACACCATATATTTT. This codes for CASSYRAGNTIYF.

This clone was observed once. V gene TRBV7-2 combines with J gene TRBJ2-1, with TRBD2 matching 8 bases. The germline CDR1 and CDR2 sequences are SGHTA and FQGNSA. V was clipped by 3 bases and J by 9 bases; unmatched bases: 10. This CDR3 has 15 residues. Here the CDR3 DNA reads TGTGCCAGCAGCTTGGAGACCGGGACTAGGGGTGAGCAGTTCTTC. This codes for CASSLETGTRGEQFF.

The chain uses TRBV27 and TRBJ1-1, with D uncertain. CDR3 length: 13 residues. The germline V gene has CDR1 MNHEY and CDR2 SMNVEV (reference sequence). V was pared by 3 bases and J by 6 bases, with 11 bases between. The CDR3 loop reads CASSFREFAEAFF. DNA of the CDR3: TGTGCCAGCAGTTTTAGGGAATTTGCTGAAGCTTTCTTT.

The V gene is TRBV29-1, the J gene TRBJ1-2, with D possibly being TRBD1 (5 bases). Germline V CDR1 and CDR2: SQVTM, ANQGSEA. This CDR3 has 16 residues. The V and J ends lost 3 bases and 0 bases respectively, with 17 bases between them. The CDR3 DNA sequence: TGCAGCGTTGATAGGACGGGGCGGCGGCCTAACTATGGCTACACCTTC. Encoded protein: CSVDRTGRRPNYGYTF.

The chain is built from TRBV2 and TRBJ1-5; 8 bases fit TRBD1. The germline V gene has CDR1 SNHLY and CDR2 FYNNEI. Trimming took 6 bases from V and 3 from J; bases not matched to a gene: 4. This CDR3 is built from 14 residues. The CDR3 DNA follows: TGTGCCAGCAGCAAGGACAGGGTCAATCAGCCCCAGCATTTT. Its protein product is CASSKDRVNQPQHF.

The CDR3 DNA reads TGTGCCAGCAGTGGACCAGGGGGCAATCAGCCCCAGCATTTT. It yields the protein CASSGPGGNQPQHF. This chain joins TRBV25-1 and TRBJ1-5, with a possible D match to TRBD1 (6 bases). V gave up 4 bases and J gave up 2 bases, with 9 bases separating them. This CDR3 is built from 14 residues. The germline V gene encodes CDR1 MGHDK and CDR2 SYGVNS.

This clone has a single count. CDR3: CASSQDSQGADQPQHF. DNA for the CDR3: TGCGCCAGCAGCCAAGACTCCCAGGGGGCGGATCAGCCCCAGCATTTT. The genes are TRBV4-3 and TRBJ1-5; 8 positions agree with TRBD1. V trimming: 0 bases; J trimming: 5 bases; junction bases outside the gene matches: 6. CDR1 and CDR2 from the germline V gene are LGHNA and YSLEER. The CDR3 consists of 16 residues.

The CDR3 loop is CASSPRGTNEKLFF. The CDR3 DNA sequence: TGTGCCAGCAGTCCCAGGGGCACTAATGAAAAACTGTTTTTT. The V call is TRBV6-5, the J call TRBJ1-4, with D tentatively TRBD1 (6 bases). V lost 5 bases to trimming and J lost 2 bases, with 9 bases between them. The CDR3 is 14 amino acids. Germline V lookup: CDR1 MNHEY, CDR2 SVGAGI.

The CDR3 sequence: CASSKQAGQHYEQYF. The CDR3 nucleotides read TGCGCCAGCAGCAAACAAGCGGGACAACATTACGAGCAGTACTTC. The V call is TRBV5-1, the J call TRBJ2-7; TRBD2 might be the D (7 bases). Germline CDR1 SGHRS, CDR2 YFSETQ. Trimming took 4 bases from V and 4 from J, leaving 18 bases between them. The CDR3 sequence is 15 residues long.

The chain has TRBV5-8 and TRBJ1-1; D unresolved. This CDR3 has 14 amino acids. The V gene's germline CDR1 is SGHTS and CDR2 YDEGEE. V was clipped by 0 bases and J by 5 bases, with 11 bases between them. CDR3 DNA: TGTGCCAGCAGCTTGGGTAGGATGAGGACTGAAGCTTTCTTT. Protein: CASSLGRMRTEAFF.

The chain uses TRBV14 and TRBJ2-3; no firm D call. Per germline, CDR1 SGHDN and CDR2 FVKESK. CDR3 length: 13 residues. V lost 0 bases and J lost 6, with 7 bases in between. CDR3 amino acids: CASSQELEDTQYF. The CDR3 DNA is TGTGCCAGCAGCCAAGAATTGGAGGATACGCAGTATTTT.

The J gene is TRBJ1-1, the V gene TRBV9, with D possibly being TRBD1 (5 bases). From germline, CDR1 is SGDLS and CDR2 YYNGEE. The V gene lost 0 bases and the J gene lost 4 bases, with 13 bases spanning the gap. The CDR3 is made up of 15 amino acids. The CDR3 nucleotides read TGTGCCAGCAGCGTAGACGGAGGGGCTGGCACTGAAGCTTTCTTT. Its protein product is CASSVDGGAGTEAFF. The entire variable domain, with the rest obtained from reference TRBV9 and TRBJ1-1, is as follows: DSGVTQTPKHLITATGQRVTLRCSPRSGDLSVYWYQQSLDQGLQFLIQYYNGEERAKGNILERFSAQQFPDLHSELNLSSLELGDSALYFCASSVDGGAGTEAFFGQGTRLTVV.

The J gene is TRBJ2-3, the V gene TRBV23-1; D not resolved. TRBV23-1 is an open reading frame, and its role is uncertain. This CDR3 contains 15 residues. The ends were cut back, 0 bases at V and 0 bases at J, with 7 bases in the middle. Here the CDR3 DNA reads TGCGCCAGCAGTCAATCGGGCAGTAGCACAGATACGCAGTATTTT. Protein: CASSQSGSSTDTQYF.

This clone was detected only once. J is TRBJ2-4 and V is TRBV5-1, with D perhaps TRBD1 (5 bases). Germline V CDR1 and CDR2: SGHRS, YFSETQ. CDR3 length equals 16 residues. The germline V and J ends were trimmed by 0 bases and 5 bases, with 15 bases remaining between them. CDR3: CASSLGGGARENIQYF. Here the CDR3 DNA reads TGCGCCAGCAGCTTGGGGGGCGGCGCGCGTGAAAACATTCAGTACTTC. The entire variable domain, with the rest obtained from reference TRBV5-1 and TRBJ2-4, is as follows: KAGVTQTPRYLIKTRGQQVTLSCSPISGHRSVSWYQQTPGQGLQFLFEYFSETQRNKGNFPGRFSGRQFSNSRSEMNVSTLELGDSALYLCASSLGGGARENIQYFGAGTRLSVL.

This chain links TRBV5-4 with TRBJ2-1; TRBD2 matches at 8 bases. The CDR3 is 15 amino acids. CDR1 is SGHNT and CDR2 is YYREEE in the germline V gene (reference sequence). V gave up 3 bases and J gave up 9 bases; unmatched junction bases: 11. CDR3 amino acids: CASSSLGLGSGEQFF. The CDR3 DNA follows: TGTGCCAGCAGCTCCCTGGGACTAGGGTCGGGTGAGCAGTTCTTC.

The table lists this clone with a few counts. This rearrangement joins TRBV6-5 to TRBJ1-5; possible D gene TRBD1, 5 bases. Between the trimmed V and J ends, which lost 2 bases and 2 bases, there was a span of 7 bases. Germline lookup yields CDR1 MNHEY and CDR2 SVGAGI. This CDR3 has 14 amino acids. The CDR3 region has the DNA TGTGCCAGCAGTTACGCAGGGCGCAATCAGCCCCAGCATTTT. As protein: CASSYAGRNQPQHF.

This chain joins TRBV11-1 and TRBJ2-3; 11 nucleotides match TRBD2. This CDR3 spans 16 amino acids. The ends lost 0 bases at V and 8 bases at J; junction bases unmatched: 7. The germline V gene encodes CDR1 SGHAT and CDR2 FQDESV (reference sequence). The CDR3 bases are TGTGCCAGCAGCTTAGCCCTAGCGGGAGGAATTGCTACGCAGTATTTT. Residues: CASSLALAGGIATQYF.